Each of the 22 T cell receptor beta chains below was sequenced from the same sample in a study of blood T cell repertoires in COVID-19. TCRdb's copy holds only in-frame clones and misses some; the assay was immunoSEQ multiplex PCR. The sample has 100,000 to 120,000 clones, approximately 81% seen once. Sequencing used peripheral blood. Receptor source: a man between 50 and 59 years old with acute or convalescent COVID-19.

V usage is TRBV20-1 and J usage is TRBJ2-7; no reliable D call. Trimming cost V 6 bases and J 0 bases, with 15 bases left between them. There are 14 residues in the CDR3. CDR1 is DFQATT, CDR2 SNEGSKA, per germline (reference sequence). CDR3 loop: CSASGLGYSYEQYV. The CDR3 DNA follows: TGCAGTGCGAGTGGGCTAGGATACTCCTACGAGCAGTACGTC.

This clone was detected a few times. V and J are TRBV9 and TRBJ1-1; perhaps TRBD1 as D (5 bases). V lost 2 bases and J lost 11, with 16 bases in between. The germline V gene encodes CDR1 SGDLS and CDR2 YYNGEE. This CDR3 has 13 amino acids. CDR3 coding DNA: TGTGCCAGCAGCGTTTCCCTCGGGGGTATCGCTTTCTTT. This encodes CASSVSLGGIAFF.

The V call is TRBV7-9, the J call TRBJ1-1, with no clear D. The V gene lost 6 bases and the J gene lost 7 bases, with 12 bases spanning the gap. Germline V lookup: CDR1 SEHNR, CDR2 FQNEAQ (reference sequence). The CDR3 extends over 12 amino acids. CDR3 amino acids: CASRSLRCEAFF. The CDR3 nucleotides read TGTGCCAGCAGGTCACTCCGGTGTGAAGCTTTCTTT.

This clone was recorded a few times. V gene TRBV2 combines with J gene TRBJ2-7; D is perhaps TRBD1 (5 bases). Germline V gene sequence: CDR1 SNHLY, CDR2 FYNNEI. The CDR3 is 14 residues long. Trimming pared 10 bases from V and 0 bases from J, leaving 16 bases between. The CDR3 sequence is CATSLDSSSYEQYF. CDR3 in DNA: TGTGCCACCTCTTTAGACAGTAGCTCCTACGAGCAGTACTTC.

To note about this clone: The sample contains more than one DNA sequence encoding this CDR3. The chain employs TRBV11-3 and TRBJ2-3, with 7 bases that match TRBD1. After removal of 1 base from V and 1 base from J, the junction contained 2 bases not matched to a gene. The CDR3 has 15 residues. Germline CDR1 is SGHNT and CDR2 is YENEEA. CDR3 DNA sequence: TGTGCCAGCAGCTTAGGGACAGGAGGCACAGATACGCAGTATTTT. Protein product: CASSLGTGGTDTQYF.

The gene calls are TRBV10-3 and TRBJ2-3; 7 nucleotides line up with TRBD1. Germline trimming cut 6 bases from V and 5 bases from J; bases unmatched to any gene: 5. This CDR3 contains 13 residues. Germline CDR1 reads ENHRY; CDR2 reads SYGVKD. The CDR3 nucleotides are TGTGCCATCAGAGACAGGGACGGAGATACGCAGTATTTT. It yields the protein CAIRDRDGDTQYF.

The rearrangement uses TRBV6-5 and TRBJ2-5; TRBD2 agrees at 9 bases. CDR1 MNHEY and CDR2 SVGAGI come from the germline V gene. J was trimmed by 5 bases and V by 11 bases; bases with no gene match: 15. The CDR3 length is 15 residues. The CDR3 protein is CAASRPAGGGETQYF. Here the CDR3 DNA reads TGTGCCGCCAGCCGTCCAGCGGGGGGAGGGGAGACCCAGTACTTC.

V gene TRBV28 combines with J gene TRBJ1-1; weak D call: TRBD1 (5 bases). This CDR3 spans 14 amino acids. The V end lost 2 bases, the J end lost 5 bases, and 12 bases lay between the germline ends. Germline loops: CDR1 MDHEN, CDR2 SYDVKM. Here the CDR3 DNA reads TGTGCCAGCAGTTTAACAAGGGGTTGGACTGAAGCTTTCTTT. Translated, it gives CASSLTRGWTEAFF.

The chain is built from TRBV5-4 and TRBJ2-3, with 7 bases matching TRBD1. Unmatched junction bases numbered 8, after V lost 2 bases and J lost 2 bases. This CDR3 has 16 residues. Germline V gene data show CDR1 as SGHNT and CDR2 as YYREEE (reference sequence). The CDR3 loop reads CASSFVRDRYTDTQYF. DNA of the CDR3: TGTGCCAGCAGCTTCGTTCGGGACAGATACACAGATACGCAGTATTTT.

This clone was seen a few times. This rearrangement joins TRBV6-5 to TRBJ2-1; 8 positions match TRBD1. Germline values: CDR1 MNHEY, CDR2 SVGAGI. Losses at the gene ends were 10 bases for V and 5 bases for J; bases not matched to a gene: 7. The CDR3 is 13 amino acids. The CDR3 coding sequence is TGTGCCACCGAAAAGACAGGGGACAATGAGCAGTTCTTC. This codes for CATEKTGDNEQFF.

The chain joins TRBV6-5 to TRBJ2-3, with 9 bases fitting TRBD2. Germline CDR1 and CDR2: MNHEY and SVGAGI. CDR3 length equals 15 residues. Trimming took 2 bases from V and 1 from J; bases not matched to a gene: 1. CDR3 sequence: CASSYGGGGTDTQYF. The CDR3 DNA is TGTGCCAGCAGTTACGGCGGGGGGGGCACAGATACGCAGTATTTT.

The chain uses TRBV14 and TRBJ1-1, with 10 bases aligning to TRBD1. CDR1 is SGHDN, CDR2 FVKESK, per germline. The trim removed 0 bases at V and 9 bases at J, leaving 10 bases unmatched. CDR3 length equals 16 residues. CDR3 amino acids: CASSQDPFDRGLQAFF. As DNA, the CDR3 is TGTGCCAGCAGCCAAGATCCTTTCGACAGGGGGCTTCAAGCTTTCTTT.

The V gene is TRBV6-2 or TRBV6-3, the J gene TRBJ2-7; 8 positions agree with TRBD1. This CDR3 spans 13 amino acids. Germline CDR1 is MNHEY and CDR2 is SVGEGT. V lost 2 bases, J lost 6 bases, and 3 bases stayed unmatched. The CDR3 DNA is TGTGCCAGCAGTTACAACAGGGGGATCGAGCAGTACTTC. Encoded protein: CASSYNRGIEQYF.

The chain joins TRBV5-1 to TRBJ2-1, with TRBD1 matching over 12 bases. With V trimmed by 4 bases and J by 6 bases, 5 bases remained unmatched. Germline CDR1 is SGHRS and CDR2 is YFSETQ. The CDR3 consists of 15 residues. The CDR3 loop reads CASSPSGQGANEQFF. The CDR3 bases are TGCGCCAGCAGCCCCTCGGGACAGGGGGCCAATGAGCAGTTCTTC.

This clone was seen only a few times. V and J are TRBV2 and TRBJ1-5, with TRBD1 identical over 7 bases. V shed 6 bases and J 1 base; nucleotides not matched to a gene: 9. The CDR3 totals 16 residues. Germline V gives CDR1 SNHLY, CDR2 FYNNEI. CDR3 DNA sequence: TGTGCCAGCAGACCGACAGGGATTTGGAGCAATCAGCCCCAGCATTTT. Encoded protein: CASRPTGIWSNQPQHF.

This chain uses TRBV9 with TRBJ1-1; D may be TRBD1 (5 bases). The CDR3 is 16 amino acids. In germline, CDR1 is SGDLS, CDR2 YYNGEE. Trimming removed 1 base from V and 0 bases from J, with 13 bases in between. Written as DNA, the CDR3 is TGTGCCAGCAGCGTAAAGCAGGGAATTGTGAACACTGAAGCTTTCTTT. Residues: CASSVKQGIVNTEAFF.

The V and J genes are TRBV10-3 and TRBJ1-3; D may be TRBD1 (5 bases). V shed 6 bases and J shed 5 bases, with 17 bases lying between them. The CDR3 has 15 residues. Germline values: CDR1 ENHRY, CDR2 SYGVKD. In DNA, the CDR3 is TGTGCCATCAGCTACAGAGGAGGGACGAGAAACACCATATATTTT. Translating gives CAISYRGGTRNTIYF.

In this sample, this clone turned up once. The J gene is TRBJ1-2, the V gene TRBV2, with D perhaps matching TRBD1 (6 bases). The CDR3 is made up of 13 amino acids. Trimming took off 8 bases at V and 2 bases at J, with 12 bases between the two ends. Germline V CDR1 and CDR2: SNHLY, FYNNEI. This CDR3 reads CASYETGNYGYTF. The CDR3 DNA reads as TGTGCCAGCTATGAAACAGGGAACTATGGCTACACCTTC.

The rearrangement joins TRBV6-6 to TRBJ1-6; a weak D match, TRBD1 (6 bases). Trimming removed 6 bases at V and 6 bases at J, with 12 bases between. Germline values: CDR1 MNHNY, CDR2 SVGAGI (reference sequence). This CDR3 region has 14 residues. CDR3 nucleotide sequence: TGTGCCAGCAGCACAACAGGGCCTAATTCACCCCTCCACTTT. Translation gives CASSTTGPNSPLHF.

The J gene is TRBJ2-5, the V gene TRBV9; 10 nucleotides line up with TRBD2. V lost 0 bases to trimming and J lost 4 bases; unmatched junction nucleotides: 3. The CDR3 is 15 amino acids. Germline CDR1 SGDLS, CDR2 YYNGEE. CDR3 DNA sequence: TGTGCCAGCAGCGTAGCGAGCGGGGGGGGAGAGACCCAGTACTTC. Residues: CASSVASGGGETQYF.

This rearrangement joins TRBV4-2 to TRBJ1-4; weak D call: TRBD1 (6 bases). V lost 2 bases, J lost 7 bases, and 8 bases lay in between. This CDR3 contains 13 residues. The V gene's germline CDR1 is LGHNA and CDR2 YNFKEQ. CDR3 coding DNA: TGTGCCAGCAGCCAATCCAGGGGTGAAAAACTGTTTTTT. Its protein is CASSQSRGEKLFF.

This sequence joins TRBV19 and TRBJ2-1; TRBD1 agrees at 10 bases. Germline V gene sequence: CDR1 LNHDA, CDR2 SQIVND (reference sequence). The length of the CDR3 is 15 residues. J was trimmed by 2 bases and V by 3 bases; bases with no gene match: 1. The CDR3 DNA reads TGTGCCAGTAGTATCGGGACAGGGGCCTACAATGAGCAGTTCTTC. Translated, it gives CASSIGTGAYNEQFF.